One and the same sample provided the 23 T cell receptor beta chains below, sequenced in a study of long-term antiretroviral therapy in people with HIV (dated by TCRdb to 2022 to 2024). The immunoSEQ hsTCRB v3.0 assay was used at survey level resolution for TRB variable region sequencing. This immuneACCESS table, as held by TCRdb, lists in-frame sequences with V and J called but not all clones. Of the missing ones, under half trace to an unresolved V gene in checked studies; the others have no known cause. The sample records over 25,000 clones, approximately 83% of which are singletons. Roughly 9.8% of the sample comes from the top ten. This material consisted of unsorted PBMCs, taken 2.7 to 2.8 years after starting antiretroviral therapy. The receptor source for this set is a man aged 30 to 45 with HIV.

The gene calls are TRBV9 and TRBJ1-3; 7 bases agree with TRBD1. The CDR3 is 15 amino acids. Trimming cost V 3 bases and J 2 bases; bases outside gene matches: 5. Germline CDR1 is SGDLS and CDR2 is YYNGEE. CDR3 amino acids: CASSAGGFAGNTIYF. The CDR3 DNA is TGTGCCAGCAGCGCAGGGGGGTTCGCTGGAAACACCATATATTTT.

The chain joins TRBV9 to TRBJ1-1; TRBD1 agrees at 7 bases. The CDR3 has 13 residues. Germline CDR1 SGDLS, CDR2 YYNGEE. V trimming: 1 base; J trimming: 5 bases; junction bases outside the gene matches: 2. CDR3 DNA sequence: TGTGCCAGCAGCGTAAGGGGGCAAACTGAAGCTTTCTTT. Translated: CASSVRGQTEAFF.

J is TRBJ1-2 and V is TRBV7-3; TRBD1 matches 7 bases. Looked up from germline, CDR1 is SGHTA and CDR2 is FQGTGA. The CDR3 extends over 14 amino acids. V shed 5 bases, J shed 10 bases, and the junction held 13 bases outside the gene matches. The CDR3 DNA reads as TGTGCCAGCAGCCAAGGGGGCCAGCTTTCCCCCTACACCTTC. It encodes CASSQGGQLSPYTF. Supplemented by reference TRBV7-3 and TRBJ1-2, the full variable domain reads GAGVSQTPSNKVTEKGKYVELRCDPISGHTALYWYRQSLGQGPEFLIYFQGTGAADDSGLPNDRFFAVRPEGSVSTLKIQRTERGDSAVYLCASSQGGQLSPYTFGSGTRLTVV.

The chain recombines TRBV5-5 with TRBJ2-2; D is unresolved. CDR1 and CDR2 from the germline V gene are SGHKS and YYEKEE (reference sequence). The CDR3 has 13 residues. Trimming pared 2 bases from V and 4 bases from J, leaving 6 bases between. The CDR3 DNA follows: TGTGCCAGCAGCTTTTCGGGCACCGGGGAGCTGTTTTTT. Amino acids: CASSFSGTGELFF. Complete variable domain (other parts from reference TRBV5-5 and TRBJ2-2): DAGVTQSPTHLIKTRGQQVTLRCSPISGHKSVSWYQQVLGQGPQFIFQYYEKEERGRGNFPDRFSARQFPNYSSELNVNALLLGDSALYLCASSFSGTGELFFGEGSRLTVL.

The V gene is TRBV19, the J gene TRBJ1-5; 9 bases align to TRBD1. The germline V gene encodes CDR1 LNHDA and CDR2 SQIVND (reference sequence). This CDR3 region has 14 residues. V shed 6 bases, J shed 4 bases, and the junction held 4 bases outside the gene matches. The DNA for the CDR3 is TGTGCCAGTAGGGATGGACAGGGGAATCAGCCCCAGCATTTT. It codes for CASRDGQGNQPQHF.

The V call is TRBV18, the J call TRBJ2-4; unclear D gene. The CDR3 is made up of 15 amino acids. V shed 3 bases and J shed 0 bases, with 9 bases lying between them. Germline assignment: CDR1 KGHSH and CDR2 LQKENI. DNA for the CDR3: TGTGCCAGCTCACCGCCAGACTTAGCCAAAAACATTCAGTACTTC. Its translation: CASSPPDLAKNIQYF.

V usage is TRBV18 and J usage is TRBJ1-2; D call uncertain. Between the trimmed V and J ends, which lost 3 bases and 1 base, there was a span of 6 bases. This CDR3 region has 13 residues. Germline CDR1 reads KGHSH; CDR2 reads LQKENI. The CDR3 protein is CASSPTINYGYTF. CDR3 nucleotides: TGTGCCAGCTCACCCACCATTAACTATGGCTACACCTTC.

This rearrangement joins TRBV18 to TRBJ2-1, with 10 bases that match TRBD2. With 3 bases clipped from V and 6 bases from J, the junction kept 5 bases outside the gene matches. Germline assignment: CDR1 KGHSH and CDR2 LQKENI. The CDR3 contains 15 residues. The CDR3 region has the DNA TGTGCCAGCTCACCGCTAGCGGGGGCCCCCAATGAGCAGTTCTTC. Protein sequence: CASSPLAGAPNEQFF.

The chain combines TRBV6-5 with TRBJ1-5, with 8 nucleotides matching TRBD1. The CDR3 sequence is 15 residues long. Germline V gene data show CDR1 as MNHEY and CDR2 as SVGAGI. Trimming took 6 bases from V and 3 from J; bases not matched to a gene: 7. As DNA, the CDR3 is TGTGCCAGCAGGGTAACAGGGGGACCCAATCAGCCCCAGCATTTT. Encoded protein: CASRVTGGPNQPQHF.

V is TRBV6-5 and J is TRBJ1-2; D call uncertain. Germline lookup yields CDR1 MNHEY and CDR2 SVGAGI. The CDR3 sequence is 14 residues long. Trimming stripped 2 bases from V and 1 base from J, with 8 bases between. CDR3 sequence (DNA): TGTGCCAGCAGTTACGGCACGGATAACTATGGCTACACCTTC. Its protein product is CASSYGTDNYGYTF.

The genes are TRBV27 and TRBJ2-2, with D possibly matching TRBD2 (5 bases). CDR3 length: 15 amino acids. Germline V gene sequence: CDR1 MNHEY, CDR2 SMNVEV (reference sequence). Deletions cut 5 bases from V and 6 bases from J, with 16 bases between. The DNA of the CDR3 is TGTGCCAGCAGTCAAACTAGAACCGACGCCGGGGAGCTGTTTTTT. Amino acids: CASSQTRTDAGELFF.

In its sample, this clone was seen once. The chain links TRBV7-2 to TRBJ2-3; TRBD2 is a possible D gene (6 bases). Looked up from germline, CDR1 is SGHTA and CDR2 is FQGNSA. V gave up 1 base and J gave up 0 bases, with 20 bases separating them. The CDR3 covers 19 residues. The CDR3 sequence is CASSLEVRALSGSTDTQYF. The CDR3 DNA sequence: TGTGCCAGCAGCTTAGAGGTGAGGGCCCTTAGCGGAAGCACAGATACGCAGTATTTT. The full variable domain, completed using reference TRBV7-2 and TRBJ2-3, is GAGVSQSPSNKVTEKGKDVELRCDPISGHTALYWYRQSLGQGLEFLIYFQGNSAPDKSGLPSDRFSAERTGGSVSTLTIQRTQQEDSAVYLCASSLEVRALSGSTDTQYFGPGTRLTVL.

Here the CDR3 reads CASSFSTGGNQPQHF. CDR3 sequence (DNA): TGTGCCAGCAGCTTTTCCACAGGGGGCAATCAGCCCCAGCATTTT. V usage is TRBV6-1 and J usage is TRBJ1-5; 7 nucleotides match TRBD1. Looked up from germline, CDR1 is MNHNS and CDR2 is SASEGT. V dropped 6 bases and J dropped 2; count of bases not matched to a gene: 7. The CDR3 has 15 residues.

The J gene is TRBJ2-3, the V gene TRBV5-5; 10 bases align to TRBD1. This CDR3 is built from 17 residues. V gave up 4 bases and J gave up 4 bases; unmatched junction bases: 12. Germline-derived CDR1 and CDR2 are SGHKS and YYEKEE (reference sequence). The CDR3 region has the DNA TGTGCCAGCAGCAGCGGACCCGGGACAGGGGTAGCAGATACGCAGTATTTT. Its translation is CASSSGPGTGVADTQYF.

This chain links TRBV5-1 with TRBJ2-3, with 11 bases identical to TRBD2. V shed 4 bases and J 2 bases; nucleotides not matched to a gene: 6. From germline, CDR1 is SGHRS and CDR2 YFSETQ. The CDR3 totals 16 residues. CDR3 sequence: CASSPRTSGSTDTQYF. DNA of the CDR3: TGCGCCAGCAGCCCCAGGACTAGCGGGTCCACAGATACGCAGTATTTT.

The chain carries TRBV19 and TRBJ1-6; D not certain. This CDR3 spans 14 amino acids. With 7 bases removed from V and 8 bases from J, the gap between germline ends came to 15 bases. The germline gives CDR1 LNHDA, CDR2 SQIVND (reference sequence). CDR3 protein: CASKNRDRDSPLHF. The DNA for the CDR3 is TGTGCCAGTAAAAACCGAGACCGAGATTCACCCCTCCACTTT.

The J gene is TRBJ1-4, the V gene TRBV5-4, with TRBD1 matching 9 bases. V dropped 5 bases and J dropped 8; count of bases not matched to a gene: 10. The germline V gene encodes CDR1 SGHNT and CDR2 YYREEE (reference sequence). This CDR3 spans 15 amino acids. CDR3 protein: CASSTGFGQGEKLFF. Written as DNA, the CDR3 is TGTGCCAGCAGTACCGGCTTCGGACAGGGGGAAAAACTGTTTTTT.

The V gene is TRBV9, the J gene TRBJ2-2, with no clear D. Trimming cost V 6 bases and J 0 bases, with 12 bases left between them. There are 15 residues in the CDR3. Per the germline V gene, CDR1 is SGDLS and CDR2 is YYNGEE. CDR3 DNA sequence: TGTGCCAGCAACGGACGAACTTCGAACACCGGGGAGCTGTTTTTT. It codes for CASNGRTSNTGELFF.

V gene TRBV4-2 combines with J gene TRBJ2-2; TRBD1 is a possible D gene (5 bases). Germline V gives CDR1 LGHNA, CDR2 YNFKEQ. This CDR3 is built from 19 residues. V lost 0 bases and J 0 bases, leaving 17 bases between the germline ends. CDR3 coding DNA: TGTGCCAGCAGCCAAGAACCTCGTAGGACATACGCGAACACCGGGGAGCTGTTTTTT. Encoded protein: CASSQEPRRTYANTGELFF.

This clone was observed a handful of times. This sequence joins TRBV6-1 and TRBJ1-2; possible D gene TRBD1, 6 bases. The CDR3 length is 15 residues. In germline, CDR1 is MNHNS, CDR2 SASEGT. Trimming took off 4 bases at V and 6 bases at J, with 18 bases between the two ends. In DNA form, the CDR3 reads TGTGCCAGCAGTGGGTCACAGGGTTTGTGGGATGGCTACACCTTC. It encodes CASSGSQGLWDGYTF.

Written as DNA, the CDR3 is TGTGCCAGCTCCCTTTATACTAGCGGGAGCAGTAATGAGCAGTTCTTC. Translation gives CASSLYTSGSSNEQFF. The V and J genes are TRBV18 and TRBJ2-1; 11 bases align to TRBD2. Trimming at V came to 6 bases and at J to 7 bases, leaving 11 bases not matched to a gene. The germline CDR1 and CDR2 sequences are KGHSH and LQKENI. CDR3 length: 16 residues.

V gene TRBV10-3 combines with J gene TRBJ1-1; no definite D call. This CDR3 has 14 amino acids. Germline assignment: CDR1 ENHRY and CDR2 SYGVKD. Trimming shortened V by 3 bases and J by 0 bases, and 8 bases separated the two germline ends. In nucleotides, the CDR3 is TGTGCCATCAGTGAAGGTCATATGAACACTGAAGCTTTCTTT. Its protein is CAISEGHMNTEAFF.

A few counts support this clone. CDR3 coding DNA: TGTGCCAGCACCAACTACGAGCAGTACTTC. Translating it yields CASTNYEQYF. The chain links TRBV21-1 to TRBJ2-7. TRBV21-1 has pseudogene status. This CDR3 is built from 10 residues.